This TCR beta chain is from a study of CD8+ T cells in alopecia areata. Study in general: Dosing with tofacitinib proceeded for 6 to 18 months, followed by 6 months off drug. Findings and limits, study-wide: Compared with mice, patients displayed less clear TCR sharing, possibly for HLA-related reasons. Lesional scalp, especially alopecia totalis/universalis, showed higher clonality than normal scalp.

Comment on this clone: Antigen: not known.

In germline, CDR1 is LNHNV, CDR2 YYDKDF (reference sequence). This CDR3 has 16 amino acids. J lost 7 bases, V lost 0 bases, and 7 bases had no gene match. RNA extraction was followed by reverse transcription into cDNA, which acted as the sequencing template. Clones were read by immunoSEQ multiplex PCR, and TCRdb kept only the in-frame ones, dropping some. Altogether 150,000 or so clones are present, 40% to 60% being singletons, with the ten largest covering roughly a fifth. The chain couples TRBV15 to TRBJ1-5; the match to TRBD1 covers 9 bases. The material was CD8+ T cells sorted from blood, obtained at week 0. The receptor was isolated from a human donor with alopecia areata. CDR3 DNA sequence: TGTGCCACCAGCAGAGAAGGGGACAGGGTAGGCCAGCCCCAGCATTTT. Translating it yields CATSREGDRVGQPQHF.